This TCR beta chain is from a study of control samples from healthy donors and cancer patients. Germline V lookup: CDR1 SGHDT, CDR2 YYEEEE. Trimming removed 5 bases from V and 1 base from J, with 9 bases in between. This CDR3 has 13 amino acids. Repertoires were generated with immunoSEQ multiplex PCR, while TCRdb's copy carries only in-frame clones and drops some. This sample has fewer than 20,000 clones, with 70% to 90% found just once. The sequenced sample consisted of PBMCs. The chain carries TRBV5-6 and TRBJ2-5, with D unresolved. The receptor's source is a woman aged 65 to 85 with colorectal cancer. DNA of the CDR3: TGTGCCAGCAGGGCGGTCAGCCAAGAGACCCAGTACTTC. This sequence encodes CASRAVSQETQYF.